The TCR beta chain described here comes from a study of T cell repertoires in cytomegalovirus infection. Study-wide background: It can be stated that public TCR beta signatures indicated CMV infection as well as a matching HLA type.

Concerning this clonotype itself: Antigen specificity is unknown.

TCRdb fed the reads into MiXCR, producing one record per CDR3 protein. There are 100,000 to 150,000 distinct CDR3 sequences in the sample; over 30% occur only once, and roughly three fifths lies in the top ten. The source material was CD8+ T cells from cultured PBMCs, sampled from culture after CMV antigen stimulation. The origin of this receptor is a human donor in good health (CMV status not recorded). Some clones in this sample may be carry-over from other donors' samples.

For the CDR3, the DNA is TGTGCCAGCAGTTCACGCCTCGGACAGGGGACCTTTTGGGGCAATCAGCCCCAGCATTTT. Protein product: CASSSRLGQGTFWGNQPQHF. The V call is TRBV28, the J call TRBJ1-5, with 9 bases identical to TRBD1. The CDR3 totals 20 residues. Trimming removed 4 bases from V and 2 bases from J; junction bases left unmatched: 18. Germline V lookup: CDR1 MDHEN, CDR2 SYDVKM.